This entry is about one T cell receptor (beta chain). The target antigen is unknown. Germline CDR1 SGDLS, CDR2 YYNGEE. With 0 bases removed from V and 5 bases from J, the gap between germline ends came to 24 bases. The CDR3 extends over 19 amino acids. This entry belongs to a study of cytomegalovirus exposure and HLA in healthy donors. The PCR contained 60 Vbeta and 13 Jbeta primers. Original analysis: Later work found approximately 80 million unique TCR beta chains, with approximately 12 million shared. Profiled with immunoSEQ multiplex PCR; TCRdb holds only in-frame clones, not every one. V, J and clone size are those of that table, while D and trimming were read from the DNA. The sample lists about 180,000 clones, about 80% occurring once. Study-level findings and limits: The authors later found HLA-associated TCR beta chains more clonally expanded than equally common others.

The clonotype was recovered from a man aged 35 to 55 in good health and CMV-seronegative. V usage is TRBV9 and J usage is TRBJ2-1; a possible D gene is TRBD2 (7 bases). Sequences were obtained from PBMCs. CDR3 DNA sequence: TGTGCCAGCAGCGTAGAATGGATGGGGGGGCCTGGGAGCCACAATGAGCAGTTCTTC. Residues: CASSVEWMGGPGSHNEQFF.